These 7 T cell receptor beta chains share one sample of origin, sequenced in a study of spatial heterogeneity in lung cancer (dated by TCRdb to about 2019). Summary of the overall study and its limitations: The tumor nonsynonymous mutation count correlated with the number of expanded alpha and beta TCRs within the tumor.

Sample time point, as interpreted from the label and publication: sample taken at primary tumor resection. Which antigens these TCRs recognize remains unknown. Library preparation used 5' RACE. Data came from a NextSeq 500. The public reads were reprocessed in TCRdb via fastp at Q25 and MiXCR, keeping in-frame beta chains. Duplicate CDR3 protein sequences are folded into a single record with the most common DNA and genes. This sample lists 1,400 to 1,500 distinct CDR3 sequences; over 10% were detected once. Under 20% of the sample comes from the top ten. The sample was lung tumor tissue, taken at surgery. Receptor source: a female donor with early-stage non-small cell lung cancer.

This clonotype is large within its sample. This chain connects TRBV7-9 to TRBJ2-7, with TRBD1 matching 11 bases. Germline CDR1 is SEHNR and CDR2 is FQNEAQ (reference sequence). The CDR3 has 14 amino acids. The V gene end was trimmed by 5 bases and the J gene end by 1 base; junction bases not matched to a gene: 1. CDR3 bases: TGTGCCAGCAGCGGGGACAGGGGGTCCTACGAGCAGTACTTC. It yields the protein CASSGDRGSYEQYF.

Sample share makes this clonotype medium-sized (0.01 to 0.1%). The chain carries TRBV9 and TRBJ1-6; D unresolved. This CDR3 spans 15 amino acids. V dropped 7 bases and J dropped 0 bases, with 11 bases sitting between them. Germline V gives CDR1 SGDLS, CDR2 YYNGEE. Here the CDR3 DNA reads TGTGCCAGCGAGAGACGGAGCTCCTATAATTCACCCCTCCACTTT. Translated: CASERRSSYNSPLHF.

By share, this clonotype ranks as medium-sized. CDR3 bases: TGTGCCAGCAGCCGCCCTCGGGGTTCGAACACCGGGGAGCTGTTTTTT. Translating gives CASSRPRGSNTGELFF. V is TRBV7-6 and J is TRBJ2-2; D is perhaps TRBD2 (5 bases). This CDR3 has 16 amino acids. Per germline, CDR1 SGHVS and CDR2 FNYEAQ. The V and J ends lost 5 bases and 0 bases respectively, with 13 bases between them.

This rearrangement joins TRBV27 to TRBJ2-1; no clear D. CDR1 and CDR2 (germline): MNHEY, SMNVEV (reference sequence). The CDR3 is made up of 13 amino acids. V lost 2 bases to trimming and J lost 5 bases, with 7 bases between them. DNA of the CDR3: TGTGCCAGCAGTTTACGAGGAAACAATGAGCAGTTCTTC. This encodes CASSLRGNNEQFF.

By its share, this clonotype is large. The rearrangement links TRBV4-3 to TRBJ1-2; maybe TRBD1 (6 bases). The V gene's germline CDR1 is LGHNA and CDR2 YSLEER. CDR3 length: 16 residues. V was clipped by 0 bases and J by 4 bases, with 15 bases between them. The CDR3 sequence is CASSQDLPGAPYGYTF. CDR3 nucleotide sequence: TGCGCCAGCAGCCAAGATTTGCCAGGGGCACCCTATGGCTACACCTTC.

In its sample, this clonotype is medium-sized. This chain uses TRBV28 with TRBJ1-1, with unresolved D. The CDR3 runs to 11 residues. V lost 8 bases and J lost 5, with 9 bases in between. Germline V gene sequence: CDR1 MDHEN, CDR2 SYDVKM. The CDR3 is CASLRGTEAFF. CDR3 coding DNA: TGTGCCAGCCTAAGAGGTACTGAAGCTTTCTTT.

By sample fraction, this clonotype is large. In DNA form, the CDR3 reads TGTGCCAGCAGCCGTAGAACGGGGAACTATGGCTACACCTTC. Its translation is CASSRRTGNYGYTF. The chain recombines TRBV9 with TRBJ1-2; no definite D call. The CDR3 covers 14 residues. Germline CDR1 and CDR2: SGDLS and YYNGEE. Trimming shortened V by 4 bases and J by 2 bases, and 12 bases separated the two germline ends.